This TCR beta chain derives from a study of OX40 agonist ivuxolimab in advanced cancers. Across the study: It was permissible to have had prior anti-PD-1, anti-PD-L1 or anti-CTLA-4 therapy, and around 40% had some.

Assay used: immunoSEQ multiplex PCR; TCRdb lists only in-frame clones, some missing. This table holds roughly 60,000 clones, approximately 86% found once. Trimming at V came to 2 bases and at J to 1 base, leaving 6 bases not matched to a gene. This CDR3 region has 16 residues. The germline V gene has CDR1 LNHDA and CDR2 SQIVND (reference sequence). Patients were ineligible given autoimmune disease history or systemic immunosuppression. The receptor's source is an adult with an advanced solid tumor such as melanoma, head and neck, liver or kidney cancer. The rearrangement links TRBV19 to TRBJ2-7, with 9 bases lining up with TRBD1. The sequenced sample was CD4+ or CD8+ T cells sorted from blood, obtained in a trial of the OX40 agonist ivuxolimab. The CDR3 bases are TGTGCCAGTAGTATATATGGGACAGGGAAATCCTACGAGCAGTACTTC. Residues: CASSIYGTGKSYEQYF.